This T cell receptor (beta chain) comes out of a study of blood T cell repertoires in COVID-19. The V gene's germline CDR1 is SQVTM and CDR2 ANQGSEA. The CDR3 sequence is 15 residues long. Between the trimmed V and J ends, which lost 4 bases and 2 bases, there was a span of 15 bases. Sequencing was performed with immunoSEQ multiplex PCR; in TCRdb, only in-frame clones are kept and a portion is missing. The table has approximately 150,000 clones, around 83% seen once. This chain joins TRBV29-1 and TRBJ2-1, with a possible D match to TRBD2 (7 bases). Sequences were obtained from peripheral blood. The sequence was obtained from a man in his 70s who had recovered from COVID-19. CDR3 residues: CSVAEQGGAYNEQFF. Written as DNA, the CDR3 is TGCAGCGTTGCTGAGCAAGGGGGGGCCTACAATGAGCAGTTCTTC.